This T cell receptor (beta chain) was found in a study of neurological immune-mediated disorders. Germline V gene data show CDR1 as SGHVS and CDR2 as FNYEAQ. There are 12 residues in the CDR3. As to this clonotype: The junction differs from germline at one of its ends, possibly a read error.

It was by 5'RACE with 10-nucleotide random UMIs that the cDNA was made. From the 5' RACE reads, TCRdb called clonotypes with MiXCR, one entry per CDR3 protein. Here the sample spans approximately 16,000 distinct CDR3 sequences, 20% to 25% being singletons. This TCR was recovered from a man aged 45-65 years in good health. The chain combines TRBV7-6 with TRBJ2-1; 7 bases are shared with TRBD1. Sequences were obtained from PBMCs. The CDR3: CASSIPTGTQFF. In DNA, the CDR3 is TGTGCAAGCAGCATCCCGACAGGGACCCAGTTCTTC.